This TCR beta chain emerged from a study of T cell responses to AZD1222 COVID-19 vaccine. Study observations and caveats: Most donors were white British and more were female, and clonal diversity was possibly underestimated. Unmutated regions of variants are reportedly targeted by nearly half of spike-specific TCRs.

Clones were sequenced by immunoSEQ multiplex PCR, and TCRdb holds only the in-frame ones, with some missing. The data contain around 130,000 clones, about 94% of them seen just once; the ten biggest clones take up 5% to 6.5%. The CDR3 consists of 11 residues. V lost 8 bases and J lost 8, with 9 bases in between. Concerning this clone: What it binds is not known.

This receptor was obtained from an adult in good health. V gene TRBV12-3 or TRBV12-4 combines with J gene TRBJ1-4; D is uncertain. The material sequenced was peripheral blood, taken on day 0 of AZD1222 vaccination. DNA for the CDR3: TGTGCCAGCGGCCTTGAGGAAAAACTGTTTTTT. Translation gives CASGLEEKLFF.